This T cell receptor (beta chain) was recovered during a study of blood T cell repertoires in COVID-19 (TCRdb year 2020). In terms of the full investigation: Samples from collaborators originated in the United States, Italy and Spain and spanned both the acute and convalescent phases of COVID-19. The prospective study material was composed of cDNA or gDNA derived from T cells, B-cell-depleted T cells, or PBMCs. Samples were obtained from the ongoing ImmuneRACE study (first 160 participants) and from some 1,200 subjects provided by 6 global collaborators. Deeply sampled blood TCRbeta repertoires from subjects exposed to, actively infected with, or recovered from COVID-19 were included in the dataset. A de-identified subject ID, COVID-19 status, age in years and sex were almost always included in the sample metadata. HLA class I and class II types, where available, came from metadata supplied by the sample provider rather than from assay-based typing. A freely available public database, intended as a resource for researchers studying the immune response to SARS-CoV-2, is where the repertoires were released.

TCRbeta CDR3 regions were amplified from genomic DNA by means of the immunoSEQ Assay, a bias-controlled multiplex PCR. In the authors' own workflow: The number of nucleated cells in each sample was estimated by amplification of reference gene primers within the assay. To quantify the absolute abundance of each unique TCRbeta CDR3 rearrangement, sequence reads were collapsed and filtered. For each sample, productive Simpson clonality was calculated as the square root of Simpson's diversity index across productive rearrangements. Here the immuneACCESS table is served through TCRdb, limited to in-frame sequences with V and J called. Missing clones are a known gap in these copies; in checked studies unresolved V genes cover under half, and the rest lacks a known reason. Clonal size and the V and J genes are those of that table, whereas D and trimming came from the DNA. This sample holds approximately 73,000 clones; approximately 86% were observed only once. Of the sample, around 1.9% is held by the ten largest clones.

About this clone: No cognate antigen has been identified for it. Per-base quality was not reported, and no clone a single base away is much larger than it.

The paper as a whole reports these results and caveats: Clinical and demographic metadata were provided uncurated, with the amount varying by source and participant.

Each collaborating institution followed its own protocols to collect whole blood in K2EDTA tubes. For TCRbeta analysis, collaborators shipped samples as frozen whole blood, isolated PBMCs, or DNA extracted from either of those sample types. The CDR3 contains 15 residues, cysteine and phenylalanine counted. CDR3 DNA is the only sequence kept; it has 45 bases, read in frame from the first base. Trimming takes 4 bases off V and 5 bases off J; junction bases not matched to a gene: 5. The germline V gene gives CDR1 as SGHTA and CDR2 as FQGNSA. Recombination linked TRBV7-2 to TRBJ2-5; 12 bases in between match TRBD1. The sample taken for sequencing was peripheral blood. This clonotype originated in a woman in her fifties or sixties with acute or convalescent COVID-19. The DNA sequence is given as TGTGCCAGCAGCTCCGGGACAGGGGGCTGGGAGACCCAGTACTTC. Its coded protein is CASSSGTGGWETQYF.